A selection of T cell receptor beta chains follows, all from one sample in a study of cytomegalovirus exposure and HLA in healthy donors. Some clones are missing from TCRdb's copy, which holds only in-frame ones; the method was immunoSEQ multiplex PCR. In total, the table holds roughly 54,000 clones. Sequencing input: PBMCs. The receptors derive from a woman aged 25 to 39 in good health and CMV-seropositive. Each CDR3 is given with its conserved first and last residue. The D gene is left open where the match is weak.

v_call: TRBV19
d_call: TRBD2
j_call: TRBJ2-7
cdr3_nt: TGTGCCAGTAAACCCGCTAGCGGCGAGTACTACGAGCAGTACTTC
cdr3_aa: CASKPASGEYYEQYF

v_call: TRBV5-8
d_call: TRBD1
j_call: TRBJ2-7
cdr3_nt: TGTGCCAGCAGCAGACCACAGGGGGCAAAGCACTACGAGCAGTACTTC
cdr3_aa: CASSRPQGAKHYEQYF

v_call: TRBV27
d_call: -
j_call: TRBJ2-7
cdr3_nt: TGTGCCAGCAGTACAAACTCAGGGTTGGACGAGCAGTACTTC
cdr3_aa: CASSTNSGLDEQYF

v_call: TRBV19
d_call: TRBD1
j_call: TRBJ2-7
cdr3_nt: TGTGCCAGTAGTCTCGGTATAGACAGGGCCTCCTACGAGCAGTACTTC
cdr3_aa: CASSLGIDRASYEQYF

v_call: TRBV4-2
d_call: TRBD2
j_call: TRBJ2-7
cdr3_nt: TGTGCCAGCAGCCAACCCCTAGCGGGTGCCTACGAGCAGTACTTC
cdr3_aa: CASSQPLAGAYEQYF

v_call: TRBV30
d_call: -
j_call: TRBJ2-1
cdr3_nt: TGTGCCTGGACGACAGTTTTCAAGCAGTTCTTC
cdr3_aa: CAWTTVFKQFF

v_call: TRBV7-8
d_call: -
j_call: TRBJ2-5
cdr3_nt: TGTGCCAGCAGCTCCTACAACAGGGCCGAAGAGACCCAGTACTTC
cdr3_aa: CASSSYNRAEETQYF

v_call: TRBV6-5
d_call: TRBD1
j_call: TRBJ1-2
cdr3_nt: TGTGCCAGCAGTACAGGACAGGGGGCAAACTATGGCTACACCTTC
cdr3_aa: CASSTGQGANYGYTF

v_call: TRBV5-1
d_call: -
j_call: TRBJ2-3
cdr3_nt: TGCGCCAGCAGCCTCGGGACTTTAAACCGTGATACGCAGTATTTT
cdr3_aa: CASSLGTLNRDTQYF

v_call: TRBV27
d_call: TRBD2
j_call: TRBJ2-3
cdr3_nt: TGTGCCAGCGGGCGGGGGGGTGGCACAGATACGCAGTATTTT
cdr3_aa: CASGRGGGTDTQYF

v_call: TRBV5-1
d_call: TRBD1
j_call: TRBJ2-5
cdr3_nt: TGCGCCAGCAGCTCGACAGGGGTAAGAGAGACCCAGTACTTC
cdr3_aa: CASSSTGVRETQYF

v_call: TRBV4-2
d_call: -
j_call: TRBJ2-1
cdr3_nt: TGTGCCAGCAGCCAACTGCTTCGAGACGGGTACAATGAGCAGTTCTTC
cdr3_aa: CASSQLLRDGYNEQFF

v_call: TRBV5-4
d_call: TRBD1
j_call: TRBJ2-7
cdr3_nt: TGTGCCAGCAGCCCGGGACAGGGAGGCTACGAGCAGTACTTC
cdr3_aa: CASSPGQGGYEQYF

v_call: TRBV6-5
d_call: TRBD1
j_call: TRBJ1-2
cdr3_nt: TGTGCCAGCAGTTACCAGGGGGCATTTGGCTACACCTTC
cdr3_aa: CASSYQGAFGYTF

v_call: TRBV29-1
d_call: -
j_call: TRBJ1-4
cdr3_nt: TGCAGCGTTGATACAGACAATGAAAAACTGTTTTTT
cdr3_aa: CSVDTDNEKLFF

v_call: TRBV5-1
d_call: -
j_call: TRBJ2-3
cdr3_nt: TGCGCCAGCAGACCGCGACAGAGCACAGATACGCAGTATTTT
cdr3_aa: CASRPRQSTDTQYF

v_call: TRBV14
d_call: -
j_call: TRBJ1-1
cdr3_nt: TGTGCCAGCAGCCGACCCGATGGAGGTGTCACTGAAGCTTTCTTT
cdr3_aa: CASSRPDGGVTEAFF

v_call: TRBV25-1
d_call: TRBD2
j_call: TRBJ2-7
cdr3_nt: TGTGCCAGCAGTGATAGGCTAGCGGGAGAGGAGCAGTACTTC
cdr3_aa: CASSDRLAGEEQYF

v_call: TRBV18
d_call: -
j_call: TRBJ1-1
cdr3_nt: TGTGCCAGCTCACCGGACACCTTGAACACTGAAGCTTTCTTT
cdr3_aa: CASSPDTLNTEAFF

v_call: TRBV4-2
d_call: TRBD2
j_call: TRBJ2-7
cdr3_nt: TGTGCCAGCAGCCAAGGGATTAGCGGGAATTCTCTATACGAGCAGTACTTC
cdr3_aa: CASSQGISGNSLYEQYF

v_call: TRBV5-1
d_call: -
j_call: TRBJ1-1
cdr3_nt: TGCGCCAGCAGCTTTCAGGGGCTAAAGGACACTGAAGCTTTCTTT
cdr3_aa: CASSFQGLKDTEAFF

v_call: TRBV30
d_call: -
j_call: TRBJ1-2
cdr3_nt: TGTGCCTGGGGACAGATGGAGACCTATGGCTACACCTTC
cdr3_aa: CAWGQMETYGYTF